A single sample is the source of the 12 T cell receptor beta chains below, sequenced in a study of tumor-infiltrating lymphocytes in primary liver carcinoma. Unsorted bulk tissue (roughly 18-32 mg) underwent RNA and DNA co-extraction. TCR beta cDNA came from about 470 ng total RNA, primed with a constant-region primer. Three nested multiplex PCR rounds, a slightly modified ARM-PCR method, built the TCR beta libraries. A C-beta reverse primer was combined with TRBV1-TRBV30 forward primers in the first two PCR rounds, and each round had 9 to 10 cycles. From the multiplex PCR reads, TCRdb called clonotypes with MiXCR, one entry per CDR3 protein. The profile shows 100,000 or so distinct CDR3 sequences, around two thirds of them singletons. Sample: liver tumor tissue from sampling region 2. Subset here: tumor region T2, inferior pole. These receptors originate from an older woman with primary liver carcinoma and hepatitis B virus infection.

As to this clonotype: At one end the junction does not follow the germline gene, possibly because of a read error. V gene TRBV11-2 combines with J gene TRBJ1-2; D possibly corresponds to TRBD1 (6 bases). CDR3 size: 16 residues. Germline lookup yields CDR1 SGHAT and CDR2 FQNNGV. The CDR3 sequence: CASSLGTLEGFYDYTF. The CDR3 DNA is TGTGCCAGCAGCCTCGGGACACTGGAGGGATTCTATGACTACACCTTC.

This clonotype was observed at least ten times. The CDR3 nucleotides are TGTGCCAGCAGCCAAAGCGGGAGCTCCTCCTACGAGCAGTACTTC. Protein sequence: CASSQSGSSSYEQYF. The chain carries TRBV4-2 and TRBJ2-7; 8 bases map to TRBD2. The junction had 3 bases not matched to a gene; V was cut back by 2 bases and J by 0 bases. This CDR3 region has 15 residues. In germline, CDR1 is LGHNA, CDR2 YNFKEQ.

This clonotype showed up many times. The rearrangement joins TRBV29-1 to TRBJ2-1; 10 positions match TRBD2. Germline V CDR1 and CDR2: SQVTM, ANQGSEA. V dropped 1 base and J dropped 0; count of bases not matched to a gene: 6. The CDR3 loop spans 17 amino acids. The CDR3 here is CSVEVPSGRSSYNEQFF. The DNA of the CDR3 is TGCAGCGTTGAAGTCCCTAGCGGGAGATCCTCCTACAATGAGCAGTTCTTC.

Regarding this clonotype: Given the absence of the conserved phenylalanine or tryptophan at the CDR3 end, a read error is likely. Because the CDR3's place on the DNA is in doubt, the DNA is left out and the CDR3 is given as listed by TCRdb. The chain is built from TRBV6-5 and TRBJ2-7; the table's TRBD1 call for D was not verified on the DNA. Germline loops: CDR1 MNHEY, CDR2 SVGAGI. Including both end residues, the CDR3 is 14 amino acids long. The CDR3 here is CASSRQGPYYEQHL.

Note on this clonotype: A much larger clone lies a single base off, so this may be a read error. The CDR3 DNA reads as TGTGCCAGCTGCTTGGGACTAGCGGGAGGGGTGAATACGCAGTATTTT. Translated: CASCLGLAGGVNTQYF. The V gene is TRBV5-8, the J gene TRBJ2-3, with 16 bases matching TRBD2. Germline CDR1 reads SGHTS; CDR2 reads YDEGEE. The CDR3 has 16 amino acids.

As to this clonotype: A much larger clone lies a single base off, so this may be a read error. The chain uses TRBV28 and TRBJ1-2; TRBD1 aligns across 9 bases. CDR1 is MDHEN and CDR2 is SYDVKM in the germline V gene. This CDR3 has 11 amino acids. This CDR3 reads CAGSHRGLGTF. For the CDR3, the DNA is TGTGCCGGCAGTCACAGGGGGCTCGGCACCTTC.

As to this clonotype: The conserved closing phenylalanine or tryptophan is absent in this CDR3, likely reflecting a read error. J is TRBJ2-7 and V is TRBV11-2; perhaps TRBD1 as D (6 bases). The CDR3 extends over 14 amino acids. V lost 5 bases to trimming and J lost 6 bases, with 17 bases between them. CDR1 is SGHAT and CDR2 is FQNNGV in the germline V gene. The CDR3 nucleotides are TGTGCCAGCAGCGCCCCTTCAGGGGTTAGCGAGCAGTACTCC. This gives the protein CASSAPSGVSEQYS.

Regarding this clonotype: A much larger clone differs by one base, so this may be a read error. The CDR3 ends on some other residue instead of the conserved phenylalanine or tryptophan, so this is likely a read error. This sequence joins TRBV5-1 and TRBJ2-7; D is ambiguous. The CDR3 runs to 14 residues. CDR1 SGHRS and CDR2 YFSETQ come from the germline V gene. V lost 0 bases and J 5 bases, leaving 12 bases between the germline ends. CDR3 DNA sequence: TGCGCCAGCAGCTTGGCCCCGGTAGCAAACGAGCAGTACCTC. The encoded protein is CASSLAPVANEQYL.

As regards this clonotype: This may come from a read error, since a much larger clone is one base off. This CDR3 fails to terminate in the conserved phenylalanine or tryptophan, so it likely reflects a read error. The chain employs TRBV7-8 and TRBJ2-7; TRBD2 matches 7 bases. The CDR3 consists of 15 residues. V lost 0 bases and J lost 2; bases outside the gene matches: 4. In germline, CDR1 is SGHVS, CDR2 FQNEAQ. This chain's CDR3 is CASSLAPSGTYEQYL. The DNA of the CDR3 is TGTGCCAGCAGCTTAGCGCCTAGCGGTACCTACGAGCAGTACTTG.

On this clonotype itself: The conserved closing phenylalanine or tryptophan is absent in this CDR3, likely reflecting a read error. The CDR3 reads CANSQDIQVGGDIQYS. CDR3 nucleotides: TGTGCCAACAGCCAAGATATACAGGTCGGTGGCGACATTCAGTACTCC. The chain recombines TRBV4-2 with TRBJ2-4, with D perhaps TRBD1 (5 bases). Germline assignment: CDR1 LGHNA and CDR2 YNFKEQ. The length of the CDR3 is 16 residues.

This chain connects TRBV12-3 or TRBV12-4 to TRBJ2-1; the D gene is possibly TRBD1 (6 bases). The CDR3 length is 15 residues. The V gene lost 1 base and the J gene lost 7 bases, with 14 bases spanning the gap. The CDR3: CASSLEGTTWNEQFF. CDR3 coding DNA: TGTGCCAGCAGTTTAGAGGGGACAACTTGGAATGAGCAGTTCTTC.

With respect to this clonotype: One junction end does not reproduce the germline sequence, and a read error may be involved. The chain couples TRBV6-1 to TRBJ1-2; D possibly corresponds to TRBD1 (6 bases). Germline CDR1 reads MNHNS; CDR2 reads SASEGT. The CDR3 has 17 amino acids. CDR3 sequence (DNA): TGTACCAGCTCCCCTGGACAGTATCAGGCGTTTGGATATGGCTACACCTTC. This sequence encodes CTSSPGQYQAFGYGYTF.